This entry concerns a single T cell receptor (beta chain). What it recognizes is unknown. This table comes from immunoSEQ multiplex PCR, and its TCRdb copy is limited to in-frame clones, with some not included. The profile shows some 11,000 clones, just under 85% of them singletons. The data stem from a study of somatic mutations in cytotoxic T cells in rheumatoid arthritis. Trimming at V came to 1 base and at J to 5 bases, leaving 8 bases not matched to a gene. The CDR3 is 16 amino acids. CDR1 and CDR2 from the germline V gene are LGHNA and YNFKEQ. Regarding the study as a whole: Some patients, about an eighth of the roughly 65, had a largest CD8+ clone that exceeded 20% of CD8+ cells.

The chain links TRBV4-2 to TRBJ2-3; 8 bases are a match to TRBD2. The clonotype comes from a woman aged 55-75 years with rheumatoid arthritis. Sequenced input: CD8+ T cells sorted from blood. The CDR3 is CASSQGPGGPGDTQYF. In DNA, the CDR3 is TGTGCCAGCAGCCAAGGACCGGGAGGGCCCGGAGATACGCAGTATTTT.